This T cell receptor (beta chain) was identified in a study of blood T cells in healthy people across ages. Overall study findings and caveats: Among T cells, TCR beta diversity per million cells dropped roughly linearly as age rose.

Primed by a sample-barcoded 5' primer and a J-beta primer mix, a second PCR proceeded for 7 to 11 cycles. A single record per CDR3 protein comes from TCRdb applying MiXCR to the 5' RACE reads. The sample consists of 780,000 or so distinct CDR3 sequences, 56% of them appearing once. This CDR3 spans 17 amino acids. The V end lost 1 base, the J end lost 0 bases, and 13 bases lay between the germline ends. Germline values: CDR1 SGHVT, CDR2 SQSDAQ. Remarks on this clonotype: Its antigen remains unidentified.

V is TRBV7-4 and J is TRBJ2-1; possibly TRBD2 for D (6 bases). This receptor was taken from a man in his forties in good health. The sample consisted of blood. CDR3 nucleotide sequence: TGTGCCAGCAGCTTAGATGGAACTAGCTACTCCTACAATGAGCAGTTCTTC. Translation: CASSLDGTSYSYNEQFF.